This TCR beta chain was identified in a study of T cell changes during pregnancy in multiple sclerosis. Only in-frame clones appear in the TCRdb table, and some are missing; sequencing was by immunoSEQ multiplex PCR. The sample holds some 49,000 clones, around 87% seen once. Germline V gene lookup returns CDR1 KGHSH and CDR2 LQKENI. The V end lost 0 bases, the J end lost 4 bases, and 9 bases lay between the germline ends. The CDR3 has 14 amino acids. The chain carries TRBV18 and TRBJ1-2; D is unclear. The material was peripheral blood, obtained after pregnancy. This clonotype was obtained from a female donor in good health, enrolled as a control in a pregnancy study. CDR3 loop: CASSPPLSTYGYTF. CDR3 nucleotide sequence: TGTGCCAGCTCACCACCGCTGTCTACCTATGGCTACACCTTC.